This note documents a single T cell receptor beta chain sequence. This entry is derived from a study of blood T cell repertoires in COVID-19. Turning to the study itself: Acute and convalescent COVID-19 samples came from the United States, Italy and Spain.

Per the authors' pipeline: Reference gene primer amplification gave nucleated cell count estimates. Libraries were prepared by immunoSEQ multiplex PCR; TCRdb keeps only in-frame clonotypes and omits some of them. Clonal size and the V and J genes are those of that table, whereas D and trimming came from the DNA. Altogether over 150,000 clones are present, roughly 84% being singletons, with the ten largest covering around 7%. Germline assignment: CDR1 SGDLS and CDR2 YYNGEE. There are 13 residues in the CDR3. V trimming: 7 bases; J trimming: 6 bases; junction bases outside the gene matches: 1. Sequenced sample: peripheral blood. The receptor comes from a woman aged 40 to 50 with COVID-19, enrolled during active disease. The rearrangement joins TRBV9 to TRBJ2-1; 13 nucleotides agree with TRBD2. CDR3 in DNA: TGTGCCAGCCGGACTAGCGGGAGCAATGAGCAGTTCTTC. It specifies CASRTSGSNEQFF.